The following is a TCR beta chain sequence with its context. A clone one base away is much larger, so this may be a read error. This entry belongs to a study of naive and memory T cell subsets. Two oligonucleotides, mixed equimolar, formed the beta constant-region primer covering TRBC1 and TRBC2. TCRdb independently ran MiXCR on the UMI-ligation and nested PCR reads; one entry per CDR3 protein. The sample lists around 31,000 distinct CDR3 sequences; around a tenth were seen once. CDR3 size: 14 residues. Germline assignment: CDR1 SGHDT and CDR2 YYEEEE. V lost 1 base to trimming and J lost 8 bases; unmatched junction nucleotides: 8.

The specimen was effector memory CD4+ T cells from blood. Subset given: effector memory, CD45RA- CD27-. This sequence was found in a human donor in good health. The chain recombines TRBV5-6 with TRBJ1-2; TRBD1 agrees at 7 bases. In DNA form, the CDR3 reads TGTGCCAGCAGCTTGTTACAGGGGAGAGGAGGCTACACCTTC. Translation gives CASSLLQGRGGYTF.